The 24 T cell receptor beta chains in this list originate from one sample, sequenced in a study of blood T cell repertoires in COVID-19 (dated by TCRdb to about 2020). The method was the immunoSEQ multiplex PCR assay. The clones in this table, taken by TCRdb from immuneACCESS, are in-frame only. Not every clone is retained; where verified, under half of the shortfall comes from an unresolved V gene, and the cause of the rest is unknown. In all, the sample holds about 100,000 clones, and roughly 84% of those were seen once. Jointly, the top ten make up about 4% of the sample. Sequenced input: peripheral blood. The receptors here all came from a human donor in a cohort sampled during active COVID-19.

The sample holds a few counts of this clone. The chain carries TRBV2 and TRBJ2-5, with TRBD2 identical over 8 bases. Germline V lookup: CDR1 SNHLY, CDR2 FYNNEI. The CDR3 contains 13 residues. After removal of 5 bases from V and 4 bases from J, the junction contained 3 bases not matched to a gene. The CDR3 DNA reads TGTGCCAGCAGTCGGGAGGGACGAGAGACCCAGTACTTC. Amino acids: CASSREGRETQYF.

In its sample, this clone was seen once. The genes are TRBV25-1 and TRBJ1-1; 7 bases match TRBD1. This CDR3 contains 14 residues. J gave up 2 bases and V 6 bases, and 6 bases lay outside the gene matches. In germline, CDR1 is MGHDK, CDR2 SYGVNS. The CDR3, as DNA: TGTGCCAGCAGCTTGACAGGGATTAACACTGAAGCTTTCTTT. It is translated as CASSLTGINTEAFF. The full variable domain, its missing parts supplied by reference TRBV25-1 and TRBJ1-1, is EADIYQTPRYLVIGTGKKITLECSQTMGHDKMYWYQQDPGMELHLIHYSYGVNSTEKGDLSSESTVSRIRTEHFPLTLESARPSHTSQYLCASSLTGINTEAFFGQGTRLTVV.

The chain recombines TRBV6-5 with TRBJ1-2; D is undetermined. This CDR3 has 11 amino acids. V was trimmed by 11 bases and J by 4 bases, leaving 11 bases between them. CDR1 MNHEY and CDR2 SVGAGI come from the germline V gene. The CDR3 DNA reads TGTGCCGCACTTAGCCTCTATGGCTACACCTTC. It encodes CAALSLYGYTF.

J is TRBJ1-4 and V is TRBV27; D gene ambiguous. V gave up 6 bases and J gave up 11 bases, with 16 bases separating them. The CDR3 consists of 13 residues. CDR1 MNHEY and CDR2 SMNVEV come from the germline V gene (reference sequence). CDR3 sequence reads: CASSTLPGRKLFF. The CDR3, as DNA: TGTGCCAGCAGCACCCTACCGGGGAGGAAACTGTTTTTT.

This chain links TRBV5-6 with TRBJ2-5; 7 bases agree with TRBD1. V dropped 4 bases and J dropped 3; count of bases not matched to a gene: 3. Germline-derived CDR1 and CDR2 are SGHDT and YYEEEE. The CDR3 spans 13 residues. In DNA form, the CDR3 reads TGTGCCAGCAGCGGACAGGTAAAAGAGACCCAGTACTTC. Its translation: CASSGQVKETQYF.

The rearrangement links TRBV12-3 or TRBV12-4 to TRBJ1-2; D may be TRBD1 (5 bases). CDR3 length: 13 amino acids. With 6 bases removed from V and 3 bases from J, the gap between germline ends came to 11 bases. The CDR3 bases are TGTGCCAGCAGGCCGGGGGGGGACTATGGCTACACCTTC. It encodes CASRPGGDYGYTF.

V is TRBV19 and J is TRBJ2-6; no definite D call. The germline V gene encodes CDR1 LNHDA and CDR2 SQIVND (reference sequence). This CDR3 region has 15 residues. The V end was cut by 7 bases, the J end by 0 bases, with 10 bases between. CDR3 residues: CASTRDDSGANVLTF. DNA of the CDR3: TGTGCCAGTACCCGCGATGACTCTGGGGCCAACGTCCTGACTTTC.

This sequence joins TRBV28 and TRBJ1-2, with 8 positions matching TRBD1. Germline trimming cut 5 bases from V and 5 bases from J; bases unmatched to any gene: 13. This CDR3 contains 16 residues. CDR1 is MDHEN, CDR2 SYDVKM, per germline. CDR3 sequence reads: CASSPAGGGGPYGYTF. The CDR3 nucleotides are TGTGCCAGCAGTCCCGCAGGGGGCGGCGGTCCGTATGGCTACACCTTC.

The chain recombines TRBV10-3 with TRBJ1-1; D is unresolved. Germline V gene lookup returns CDR1 ENHRY and CDR2 SYGVKD. This CDR3 has 14 residues. The V end was cut by 7 bases, the J end by 3 bases, with 15 bases between. CDR3 nucleotide sequence: TGTGCCATCAAGGCGGGCTGGGTTGACACTGAAGCTTTCTTT. Its translation is CAIKAGWVDTEAFF.

V is TRBV27 and J is TRBJ2-5, with TRBD2 matching 11 bases. The trim removed 0 bases at V and 5 bases at J, leaving 8 bases unmatched. Germline V gene data show CDR1 as MNHEY and CDR2 as SMNVEV (reference sequence). The length of the CDR3 is 17 residues. CDR3 sequence (DNA): TGTGCCAGCAGTTTATCACCACTAGCGGGAGTAAGGGAGACCCAGTACTTC. It codes for CASSLSPLAGVRETQYF.

As for this clone: This sample also contains other DNA sequences that code for the same CDR3. The chain combines TRBV7-2 with TRBJ1-1, with 7 bases lining up with TRBD1. The germline CDR1 and CDR2 sequences are SGHTA and FQGNSA. V shed 2 bases, J shed 4 bases, and the junction held 4 bases outside the gene matches. This CDR3 is 14 amino acids long. CDR3 region: CASSLHRGGTEAFF. CDR3 DNA sequence: TGTGCCAGCAGCTTACACAGGGGAGGCACTGAAGCTTTCTTT.

This clone was recorded a few times. This chain uses TRBV6-6 with TRBJ1-2, with 8 bases identical to TRBD1. J gave up 6 bases and V 6 bases, and 6 bases lay outside the gene matches. The CDR3 covers 13 residues. Germline V gene sequence: CDR1 MNHNY, CDR2 SVGAGI (reference sequence). As DNA, the CDR3 is TGTGCCAGCAGGGGACAGGCGGTCCATGGCTACACCTTC. This gives the protein CASRGQAVHGYTF.

The chain uses TRBV3-1 (or the pseudogene TRBV3-2) and TRBJ1-1; no firm D call. V shed 0 bases and J shed 4 bases, with 9 bases lying between them. In germline, CDR1 is LGHDT, CDR2 YNNKEL (reference sequence). The CDR3 runs to 14 residues. The CDR3 region is CASSQESAGTEAFF. CDR3 coding DNA: TGTGCCAGCAGCCAAGAGTCAGCGGGCACTGAAGCTTTCTTT.

This rearrangement joins TRBV30 to TRBJ2-7; perhaps TRBD2 as D (6 bases). Trimming removed 3 bases at V and 3 bases at J, with 9 bases between. Germline CDR1 is GTSNPN and CDR2 is SVGIG (reference sequence). The CDR3 covers 12 residues. This CDR3 reads CAWSAGIYEQYF. The CDR3 coding sequence is TGTGCCTGGAGCGCGGGAATCTACGAGCAGTACTTC. Variable domain in full (rest from reference TRBV30 and TRBJ2-7): SQTIHQWPATLVQPVGSPLSLECTVEGTSNPNLYWYRQAAGRGLQLLFYSVGIGQISSEVPQNLSASRPQDRQFILSSKKLLLSDSGFYLCAWSAGIYEQYFGPGTRLTVT.

The chain combines TRBV20-1 with TRBJ2-1; possibly TRBD1 for D (5 bases). Germline values: CDR1 DFQATT, CDR2 SNEGSKA (reference sequence). V shed 3 bases and J shed 6 bases, with 18 bases lying between them. This CDR3 contains 15 residues. The CDR3 coding sequence is TGCAGTGCTAGTAGGGGCGCTCTGTCACGCAATGAGCAGTTCTTC. This codes for CSASRGALSRNEQFF.

In its sample, this clone was seen once. V is TRBV3-1 (or the pseudogene TRBV3-2) and J is TRBJ1-1; D gene ambiguous. Deletions cut 4 bases from V and 4 bases from J, with 16 bases between. This CDR3 is built from 15 residues. Germline V gene lookup returns CDR1 LGHDT and CDR2 YNNKEL (reference sequence). The DNA for the CDR3 is TGTGCCAGCAGCCCGACCTGGCGGGTTAGCACTGAAGCTTTCTTT. Translated: CASSPTWRVSTEAFF.

This chain joins TRBV6-1 and TRBJ1-2; 7 bases fit TRBD1. Trimming cost V 3 bases and J 4 bases; bases outside gene matches: 5. The germline gives CDR1 MNHNS, CDR2 SASEGT. The CDR3 consists of 14 residues. The CDR3 DNA follows: TGTGCCAGCAGTGATGGGACAGTCCTCTATGGCTACACCTTC. Protein product: CASSDGTVLYGYTF.

V is TRBV5-6 and J is TRBJ2-3, with D possibly TRBD1 on 6 matching bases. The CDR3 extends over 15 amino acids. Germline values: CDR1 SGHDT, CDR2 YYEEEE. V was shortened by 4 bases and J by 3 bases, with 15 bases between the two germline ends. In DNA, the CDR3 is TGTGCCAGCAGCCAGGGGCCCCTGCGGACAGATACGCAGTATTTT. Translation gives CASSQGPLRTDTQYF.

The V call is TRBV7-3, the J call TRBJ2-3, with a tentative D call TRBD2 (5 bases). CDR3 length: 16 amino acids. From germline, CDR1 is SGHTA and CDR2 FQGTGA. V lost 5 bases, J lost 1 base, and 16 bases lay in between. The CDR3 is CASSRGLTWGTDTQYF. The CDR3 DNA follows: TGTGCCAGCAGCCGAGGACTGACCTGGGGCACAGATACGCAGTATTTT. The full variable domain, rest sourced from reference TRBV7-3 and TRBJ2-3, is GAGVSQTPSNKVTEKGKYVELRCDPISGHTALYWYRQSLGQGPEFLIYFQGTGAADDSGLPNDRFFAVRPEGSVSTLKIQRTERGDSAVYLCASSRGLTWGTDTQYFGPGTRLTVL.

This clone was seen a single time. V gene TRBV28 combines with J gene TRBJ1-1; no reliable D call. The CDR3 runs 12 residues. CDR1 and CDR2 (germline): MDHEN, SYDVKM. Trimming left V 0 bases short and J 7 bases short, with 6 bases between. In nucleotides, the CDR3 is TGTGCCAGCAGTTTATGGTCGGGTGAAGCTTTCTTT. As protein: CASSLWSGEAFF.

This rearrangement joins TRBV7-3 to TRBJ2-2, with 9 bases that match TRBD2. The CDR3 extends over 15 amino acids. Per the germline V gene, CDR1 is SGHTA and CDR2 is FQGTGA. The trim removed 3 bases at V and 2 bases at J, leaving 1 base unmatched. Written as DNA, the CDR3 is TGTGCCAGCAGCTTTAGCGGGAGTAACACCGGGGAGCTGTTTTTT. Translation: CASSFSGSNTGELFF.

The chain carries TRBV5-1 and TRBJ2-1, with TRBD2 matching 8 bases. V lost 2 bases and J lost 0; bases outside the gene matches: 10. The germline V gene encodes CDR1 SGHRS and CDR2 YFSETQ. This CDR3 region has 18 residues. The chain's CDR3 is CASSFDVLAGISYNEQFF. The CDR3 nucleotides are TGCGCCAGCAGCTTTGATGTGCTAGCGGGCATCTCCTACAATGAGCAGTTCTTC.

The chain links TRBV7-3 to TRBJ2-1; 7 bases align to TRBD2. This CDR3 has 15 residues. The trim removed 5 bases at V and 8 bases at J, leaving 12 bases unmatched. Germline V gene sequence: CDR1 SGHTA, CDR2 FQGTGA. In DNA form, the CDR3 reads TGTGCCAGCAGCCAGACCGGGACTAATCATCATGAGCAGTTCTTC. This gives the protein CASSQTGTNHHEQFF.

This clone was counted a single time. V usage is TRBV19 and J usage is TRBJ1-3; 9 nucleotides line up with TRBD1. V lost 5 bases and J lost 3; bases outside the gene matches: 8. This CDR3 comprises 16 residues. Germline loops: CDR1 LNHDA, CDR2 SQIVND (reference sequence). The CDR3 protein is CASSATGGLLGNTIYF. Written as DNA, the CDR3 is TGTGCCAGTAGTGCCACAGGGGGCCTGCTTGGAAACACCATATATTTT. Drawing the rest from reference TRBV19 and TRBJ1-3, the complete variable domain is DGGITQSPKYLFRKEGQNVTLSCEQNLNHDAMYWYRQDPGQGLRLIYYSQIVNDFQKGDIAEGYSVSREKKESFPLTVTSAQKNPTAFYLCASSATGGLLGNTIYFGEGSWLTVV.